The clone carrying this T cell receptor beta chain was seen just once. The record originates from a study of T cell responses to AZD1222 COVID-19 vaccine. Some clones are missing from TCRdb's copy, which holds only in-frame ones; the method was immunoSEQ multiplex PCR. Of 110,000 or so clones detected, 70% to 90% appear once; the ten largest clones hold just under 9.5%. Germline trimming cut 4 bases from V and 5 bases from J; bases unmatched to any gene: 5. This CDR3 has 13 amino acids. Germline CDR1 is SGDLS and CDR2 is YYNGEE. This TCR derives from an adult in good health. This specimen consisted of peripheral blood, obtained on day 0 of AZD1222 vaccination. The genes are TRBV9 and TRBJ2-7; TRBD1 matches at 8 bases. CDR3 coding DNA: TGTGCCAGCAGCATTGACAGGGGAGACGAGCAGTACTTC. It translates to CASSIDRGDEQYF.